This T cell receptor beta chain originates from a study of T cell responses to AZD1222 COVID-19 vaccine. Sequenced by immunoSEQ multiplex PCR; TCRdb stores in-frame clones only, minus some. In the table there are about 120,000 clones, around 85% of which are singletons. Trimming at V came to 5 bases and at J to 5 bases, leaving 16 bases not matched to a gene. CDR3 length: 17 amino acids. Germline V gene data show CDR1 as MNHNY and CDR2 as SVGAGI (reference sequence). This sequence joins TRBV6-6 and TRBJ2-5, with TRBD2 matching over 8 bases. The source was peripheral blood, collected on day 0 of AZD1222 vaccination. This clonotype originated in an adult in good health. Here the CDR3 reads CASSPSGGTVLGETQYF. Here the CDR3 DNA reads TGTGCCAGCAGTCCCAGCGGGGGAACTGTGTTAGGGGAGACCCAGTACTTC.